These 10 T cell receptor beta chains came from one sample sequenced in a study of cytomegalovirus exposure and HLA in healthy donors. The PCR used 60 Vbeta and 13 Jbeta primers. The repertoire was sequenced with immunoSEQ multiplex PCR; TCRdb's copy has only in-frame clones and lacks some. The sample shows around 140,000 clones, over 65% of them seen only once. Material: PBMCs. The receptor set was obtained from a female donor in good health and CMV-seropositive.

This rearrangement joins TRBV25-1 to TRBJ1-2; no reliable D call. CDR1 MGHDK and CDR2 SYGVNS come from the germline V gene. Trimming took 3 bases from V and 5 from J, leaving 7 bases between them. CDR3 length: 12 amino acids. The CDR3 region is CASSEGRYGYTF. The CDR3 DNA reads TGTGCCAGCAGTGAGGGGAGGTATGGCTACACCTTC.

This rearrangement joins TRBV25-1 to TRBJ1-4, with 7 positions matching TRBD1. This CDR3 is 15 amino acids long. J was trimmed by 0 bases and V by 3 bases; bases with no gene match: 1. The germline V gene has CDR1 MGHDK and CDR2 SYGVNS. CDR3 in amino acids: CASSEQGATNEKLFF. The CDR3 region has the DNA TGTGCCAGCAGTGAGCAGGGGGCAACTAATGAAAAACTGTTTTTT. The full variable domain, rest sourced from reference TRBV25-1 and TRBJ1-4, is EADIYQTPRYLVIGTGKKITLECSQTMGHDKMYWYQQDPGMELHLIHYSYGVNSTEKGDLSSESTVSRIRTEHFPLTLESARPSHTSQYLCASSEQGATNEKLFFGSGTQLSVL.

The chain couples TRBV7-9 to TRBJ1-1, with D tentatively TRBD1 (6 bases). The CDR3 runs 12 residues. Germline V gene lookup returns CDR1 SEHNR and CDR2 FQNEAQ (reference sequence). The V and J ends lost 7 bases and 5 bases respectively, with 11 bases between them. The CDR3 reads CASTGGGTEAFF. The CDR3 DNA sequence: TGTGCCAGCACGGGAGGGGGTACTGAAGCTTTCTTT. Complete variable domain (other parts from reference TRBV7-9 and TRBJ1-1): DTGVSQNPRHKITKRGQNVTFRCDPISEHNRLYWYRQTLGQGPEFLTYFQNEAQLEKSRLLSDRFSAERPKGSFSTLEIQRTEQGDSAMYLCASTGGGTEAFFGQGTRLTVV.

A note on this clone: Its ends do not fully match the called genes, so a read error is possible. The genes are TRBV6-4 and TRBJ2-2, with a weak D call TRBD1 (6 bases). This CDR3 spans 16 amino acids. Germline V gene data show CDR1 as MRHNA and CDR2 as SNTAGT. This CDR3 is CASRDLKAGANGELFF. CDR3 coding DNA: TGTGCCAGCCGTGACCTTAAGGCAGGGGCAAACGGGGAGCTGTTTTTT.

The chain couples TRBV9 to TRBJ2-1, with 10 bases that match TRBD2. The CDR3 runs 15 residues. V was clipped by 4 bases and J by 9 bases; unmatched bases: 10. Germline V gene lookup returns CDR1 SGDLS and CDR2 YYNGEE. CDR3 amino acids: CASSRPISGGLEQFF. The CDR3 DNA is TGTGCCAGCAGCCGACCAATTAGCGGGGGGCTTGAGCAGTTCTTC. Full variable domain (missing parts from reference TRBV9 and TRBJ2-1): DSGVTQTPKHLITATGQRVTLRCSPRSGDLSVYWYQQSLDQGLQFLIQYYNGEERAKGNILERFSAQQFPDLHSELNLSSLELGDSALYFCASSRPISGGLEQFFGPGTRLTVL.

V and J are TRBV9 and TRBJ1-3; D not resolved. Germline-derived CDR1 and CDR2 are SGDLS and YYNGEE. The CDR3 runs 14 residues. V gave up 0 bases and J gave up 2 bases, with 6 bases separating them. For the CDR3, the DNA is TGTGCCAGCAGCGTAGAACAAGCTGGAAACACCATATATTTT. The encoded protein is CASSVEQAGNTIYF.

The chain combines TRBV25-1 with TRBJ2-5, with 13 bases lining up with TRBD2. CDR3 length: 17 amino acids. Germline V gene sequence: CDR1 MGHDK, CDR2 SYGVNS. V trimming: 2 bases; J trimming: 5 bases; junction bases outside the gene matches: 8. CDR3 DNA: TGTGCCAGCAGTGAACTTGCTGGACTAGCGGGGGCGGAGACCCAGTACTTC. This codes for CASSELAGLAGAETQYF.

The V and J genes are TRBV5-1 and TRBJ1-1; possible D gene TRBD1, 6 bases. Per the germline V gene, CDR1 is SGHRS and CDR2 is YFSETQ. Trimming cost V 4 bases and J 8 bases, with 15 bases left between them. The CDR3 has 13 residues. Written as DNA, the CDR3 is TGCGCCAGCAGCCCAGGGCCTGACAGGGAAGCTTTCTTT. It yields the protein CASSPGPDREAFF.

This clone was found a few times. This chain uses TRBV19 with TRBJ2-1; maybe TRBD1 (6 bases). The CDR3 runs 16 residues. The germline V and J ends were trimmed by 4 bases and 6 bases, with 19 bases remaining between them. Germline V gene lookup returns CDR1 LNHDA and CDR2 SQIVND (reference sequence). DNA for the CDR3: TGTGCCAGTAGTACAAGAACAGGGTACCAATCCAATGAGCAGTTCTTC. Its protein product is CASSTRTGYQSNEQFF.

This clone was seen a handful of times. The J gene is TRBJ2-2, the V gene TRBV6-6; 11 bases align to TRBD1. CDR3 length: 15 residues. After removal of 6 bases from V and 5 bases from J, the junction contained 5 bases not matched to a gene. The germline gives CDR1 MNHNY, CDR2 SVGAGI (reference sequence). This CDR3 is CASRMGQGVTGELFF. The CDR3 DNA is TGTGCCAGCAGAATGGGACAGGGGGTAACCGGGGAGCTGTTTTTT.